The present T cell receptor beta chain was sequenced within a study of T cells in women clearing cervical HPV infection. On the study more broadly: Cases were women with histologically confirmed HPV16-related CIN3 or worse, including a couple of invasive cancers. Study conclusions and caveats: A classifier using richness and V gene abundances reached an AUC of over 0.75.

Sequencing used immunoSEQ multiplex PCR; TCRdb keeps in-frame clones, though not all of them. The table for this sample gives roughly 30,000 clones. Concerning this clone: Its antigen is not identified. From the germline J gene comes the end of the CDR3, since the read stops 3 residues before it.

The junction had 6 bases not matched to a gene; V was cut back by 4 bases and J by 0 bases. Germline CDR1 is MNHNS and CDR2 is SASEGT. CDR3 size: 16 residues. The chain has TRBV6-1 and TRBJ2-4; TRBD1 matches at 7 bases. The clonotype was recovered from a woman aged 18-70 years with a cervical HPV16 infection that either progressed to CIN3+ or cleared (not recorded which). The sample taken for sequencing was blood buffy coat. The part of the CDR3 DNA that was read is TGTGCCAGCAGTGTGAGACAGGGATCAGCCAAAAACATT. It translates to CASSVRQGSAKNI. The full CDR3 is CASSVRQGSAKNIQYF.